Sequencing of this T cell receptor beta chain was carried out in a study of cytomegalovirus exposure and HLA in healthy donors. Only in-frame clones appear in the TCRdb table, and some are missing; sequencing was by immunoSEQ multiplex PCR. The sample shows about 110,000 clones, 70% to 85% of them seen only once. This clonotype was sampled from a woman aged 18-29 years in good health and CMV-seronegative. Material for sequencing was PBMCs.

CDR3 residues: CASSRGTAGKLFF. The CDR3 nucleotides read TGCGCCAGCAGCCGCGGGACGGCTGGAAAACTGTTTTTT. The rearrangement joins TRBV5-1 to TRBJ1-4, with D perhaps TRBD1 (5 bases). Trimming stripped 4 bases from V and 10 bases from J, with 14 bases between. CDR1 is SGHRS and CDR2 is YFSETQ in the germline V gene. The CDR3 has 13 amino acids.